These 8 T cell receptor beta chains were all obtained from the same sample, sequenced in a study of metastatic and nonmetastatic thyroid tumors. TCRdb re-processed the PCR reads through MiXCR. This table holds about 69,000 clones, 14% found once. Ahead of thyroid surgery, no patient had received treatment of any kind. Sequenced material: blood. The receptors were gathered from a male donor with papillary thyroid cancer or a benign thyroid nodule (not recorded which). Some clones in this sample may be carry-over from other donors' samples.

This clone has just a few counts. The missing conserved phenylalanine or tryptophan at the end of this CDR3 makes a read error likely. This chain joins TRBV12-3 or TRBV12-4 and TRBJ2-1; 11 bases are a match to TRBD2. This CDR3 comprises 14 residues. V was pared by 6 bases and J by 10 bases, with 8 bases of the junction left unmatched. CDR3 sequence: CASSASGRSAEQFL. The DNA for the CDR3 is TGTGCCAGCAGCGCTAGCGGGAGGTCCGCCGAGCAGTTCCTC.

This clone was detected ten times or more. V is TRBV6-2 or TRBV6-3 and J is TRBJ2-1; D gene unclear. This CDR3 is 12 amino acids long. The germline CDR1 and CDR2 sequences are MNHEY and SVGEGT. V lost 8 bases and J 4 bases, leaving 9 bases between the germline ends. The CDR3 sequence is CASLDTYNEQFF. CDR3 sequence (DNA): TGTGCCAGCCTAGACACATACAATGAGCAGTTCTTC.

Ten or more counts support this clone. The chain employs TRBV10-1 and TRBJ2-5, with 8 bases identical to TRBD2. Germline V gene data show CDR1 as WNHNN and CDR2 as SYGVQD (reference sequence). The ends lost 4 bases at V and 4 bases at J; junction bases unmatched: 11. The CDR3 consists of 16 residues. In nucleotides, the CDR3 is TGCGCCAGCAGTGTAGGGCAGCGGGAGTGGAGAGAGACCCAGTACTTC. It codes for CASSVGQREWRETQYF.

This clone was seen repeatedly, ten times or more. The rearrangement links TRBV7-9 to TRBJ2-2, with unresolved D. V was pared by 4 bases and J by 5 bases, with 5 bases between. The CDR3 has 12 amino acids. Germline V gene data show CDR1 as SEHNR and CDR2 as FQNEAQ (reference sequence). The CDR3 loop reads CASSYATGELFF. In DNA form, the CDR3 reads TGTGCCAGCAGCTACGCTACCGGGGAGCTGTTTTTT.

This clone was found many times. The rearrangement uses TRBV19 and TRBJ1-1; D unresolved. Trimming shortened V by 2 bases and J by 6 bases, and 19 bases separated the two germline ends. The CDR3 consists of 16 residues. Germline V gene data show CDR1 as LNHDA and CDR2 as SQIVND (reference sequence). CDR3 amino acids: CASSIIFGKGFPEAFF. The CDR3 nucleotides read TGTGCCAGTAGTATAATATTTGGAAAGGGATTCCCTGAAGCTTTCTTT. The whole variable domain, filled in from reference TRBV19 and TRBJ1-1, reads DGGITQSPKYLFRKEGQNVTLSCEQNLNHDAMYWYRQDPGQGLRLIYYSQIVNDFQKGDIAEGYSVSREKKESFPLTVTSAQKNPTAFYLCASSIIFGKGFPEAFFGQGTRLTVV.

J is TRBJ2-7 and V is TRBV20-1; 12 nucleotides line up with TRBD2. CDR3 length: 13 residues. Looked up from germline, CDR1 is DFQATT and CDR2 is SNEGSKA (reference sequence). Trimming cost V 5 bases and J 2 bases; bases outside gene matches: 1. The CDR3: CSARLAGAYEQYF. The DNA of the CDR3 is TGCAGTGCTCGACTAGCGGGAGCCTACGAGCAGTACTTC.

Remarks on this clone: At one boundary the junction diverges from the germline segment, which might be a read error. The chain carries TRBV20-1 and TRBJ2-2, with 7 bases fitting TRBD2. CDR3 size: 14 residues. Germline V CDR1 and CDR2: DFQATT, SNEGSKA (reference sequence). CDR3: CSAGGGRETGDLFF. CDR3 DNA: TGCAGTGCGGGTGGTGGGAGGGAGACCGGGGACCTGTTTTTT.

This clone was observed many times. The chain couples TRBV2 to TRBJ1-4, with D perhaps TRBD1 (6 bases). Trimming stripped 5 bases from V and 10 bases from J, with 23 bases between. Per the germline V gene, CDR1 is SNHLY and CDR2 is FYNNEI. This CDR3 has 16 residues. As DNA, the CDR3 is TGTGCCAGCAGTTCCCCCGGGACACGGTCGGTCGGAAAACTGTTTTTT. Residues: CASSSPGTRSVGKLFF.